This paragraph covers one T cell receptor beta chain sequence. Trimming took off 2 bases at V and 6 bases at J, with 14 bases between the two ends. CDR1 MNHNY and CDR2 SVGAGI come from the germline V gene (reference sequence). CDR3 size: 14 residues. This entry is derived from a study of PD-L1 blockade in urothelial cancer. Study at large: Median T cell yield per blood sample was over 140,000 cells.

The method was immunoSEQ multiplex PCR; TCRdb's version includes in-frame clones alone and lacks a portion of them. The sample has tens of thousands of clones; 88% are singletons. Time point of the sample: peripheral blood 6 weeks after treatment start. The V gene is TRBV6-6, the J gene TRBJ2-7, with D unresolved. This TCR was sampled from a man aged 55 to 69 with urothelial cancer. The starting material was PBMCs, obtained around atezolizumab (anti-PD-L1) treatment. CDR3 sequence reads: CASSYLSEYGEQYF. The CDR3 DNA sequence: TGTGCCAGCAGTTACCTCTCCGAGTACGGCGAGCAGTACTTC.